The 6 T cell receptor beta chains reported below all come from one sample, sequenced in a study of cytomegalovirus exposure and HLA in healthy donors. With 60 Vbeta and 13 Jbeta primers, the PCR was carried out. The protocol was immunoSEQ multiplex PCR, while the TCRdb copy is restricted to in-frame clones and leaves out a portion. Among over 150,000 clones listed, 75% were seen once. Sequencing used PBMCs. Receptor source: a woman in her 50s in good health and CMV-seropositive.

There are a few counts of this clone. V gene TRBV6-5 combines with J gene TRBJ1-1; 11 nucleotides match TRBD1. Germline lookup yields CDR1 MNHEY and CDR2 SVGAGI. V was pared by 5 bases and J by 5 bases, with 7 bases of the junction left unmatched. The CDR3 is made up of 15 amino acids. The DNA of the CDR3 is TGTGCCAGCAGTCCAATGGACAGGGGGCGGACTGAAGCTTTCTTT. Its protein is CASSPMDRGRTEAFF.

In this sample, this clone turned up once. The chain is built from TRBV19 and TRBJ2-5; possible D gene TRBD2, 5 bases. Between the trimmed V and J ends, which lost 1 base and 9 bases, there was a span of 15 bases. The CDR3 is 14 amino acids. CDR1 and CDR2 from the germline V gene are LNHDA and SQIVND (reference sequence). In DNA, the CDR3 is TGTGCCAGTAGTATAGGGATTTCCGGGATGCCCCAGTACTTC. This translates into CASSIGISGMPQYF.

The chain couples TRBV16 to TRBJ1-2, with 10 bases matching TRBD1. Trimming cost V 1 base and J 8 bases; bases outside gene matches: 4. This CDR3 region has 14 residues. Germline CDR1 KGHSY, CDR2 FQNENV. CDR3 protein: CASSQFGTGDGYTF. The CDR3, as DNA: TGTGCCAGCAGCCAATTCGGGACAGGGGACGGCTACACCTTC.

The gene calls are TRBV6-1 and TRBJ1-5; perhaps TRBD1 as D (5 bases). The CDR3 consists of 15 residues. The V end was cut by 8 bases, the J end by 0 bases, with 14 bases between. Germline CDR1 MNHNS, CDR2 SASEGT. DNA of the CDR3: TGTGCCAGCGGGGCCGGGCCGCATAGCAATCAGCCCCAGCATTTT. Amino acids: CASGAGPHSNQPQHF.

CDR3 sequence: CASTYGQGQGYTF. As DNA, the CDR3 is TGCGCCAGCACTTACGGACAGGGGCAAGGCTACACCTTC. The J gene is TRBJ1-2, the V gene TRBV10-2; TRBD1 matches 9 bases. The germline V gene has CDR1 WSHSY and CDR2 SAAADI. The CDR3 runs to 13 residues. Trimming at V came to 7 bases and at J to 8 bases, leaving 8 bases not matched to a gene.

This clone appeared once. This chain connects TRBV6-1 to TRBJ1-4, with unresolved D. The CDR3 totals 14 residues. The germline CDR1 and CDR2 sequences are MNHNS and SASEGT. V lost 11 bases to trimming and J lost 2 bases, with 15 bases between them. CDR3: CAARRARTNEKLFF. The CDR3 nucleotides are TGTGCCGCGCGGCGAGCGAGGACTAATGAAAAACTGTTTTTT.